One sample yielded the 18 T cell receptor beta chains listed below, sequenced in a study of human T cells and chemical hapten exposure. TCRdb independently ran MiXCR on the RACE reads; one entry per CDR3 protein. The sample records approximately 95,000 distinct CDR3 sequences, around 10% being singletons. Time point indicated: patch test 2, 6 weeks after DPC sensitization. Sample treatment: therapeutic diphenylcyclopropenone sensitization with weekly scalp DPC. Here the sequenced sample was whole blood, taken in connection with sensitization to the hapten diphenylcyclopropenone (DPC). These receptors originate from a woman in her thirties or forties with alopecia areata. Some clones in this sample may be carry-over from other donors' samples.

This chain joins TRBV7-3 and TRBJ2-6; D is unclear. The V end was cut by 5 bases, the J end by 1 base, with 18 bases between. CDR3 size: 18 residues. CDR1 SGHTA and CDR2 FQGTGA come from the germline V gene. CDR3 protein: CASSPVGRRQSGANVLTF. In DNA form, the CDR3 reads TGTGCCAGCAGCCCAGTGGGCCGCCGGCAATCTGGGGCCAACGTCCTGACTTTC. The full variable domain, completed using reference TRBV7-3 and TRBJ2-6, is GAGVSQTPSNKVTEKGKYVELRCDPISGHTALYWYRQSLGQGPEFLIYFQGTGAADDSGLPNDRFFAVRPEGSVSTLKIQRTERGDSAVYLCASSPVGRRQSGANVLTFGAGSRLTVL.

This clonotype was seen a few times. A much larger clone differs by one base, so this may be a read error. The genes are TRBV6-6 and TRBJ2-3, with D hard to call. The CDR3 is 12 amino acids. Trimming shortened V by 6 bases and J by 0 bases, and 4 bases separated the two germline ends. Per germline, CDR1 MNHNY and CDR2 SVGAGI (reference sequence). The DNA for the CDR3 is TGTGCCAGCAGGCCTAGCACAGATACGCAGTATTTT. This sequence encodes CASRPSTDTQYF.

This clonotype was seen ten or more times. This chain uses TRBV6-5 with TRBJ2-7, with TRBD2 identical over 13 bases. This CDR3 has 14 amino acids. The junction had 10 bases not matched to a gene; V was cut back by 6 bases and J by 11 bases. CDR1 is MNHEY, CDR2 SVGAGI, per germline. CDR3 in DNA: TGTGCCAGCAGGATGACCGGGACTAGCGGGACGGAGTACTTC. As protein: CASRMTGTSGTEYF.

This clonotype was seen more than once but under ten times. The V and J genes are TRBV4-2 and TRBJ2-2; 9 bases match TRBD1. The V segment lost 2 bases and the J segment 9 bases; nucleotides outside the gene matches: 13. CDR1 and CDR2 (germline): LGHNA, YNFKEQ. The CDR3 is made up of 17 amino acids. The CDR3 protein is CASSQIRTGVLSRELFF. CDR3 bases: TGTGCCAGCAGCCAAATCCGGACAGGGGTTCTTTCTCGGGAGCTGTTTTTT.

This clonotype has a handful of counts. This sequence joins TRBV6-5 and TRBJ1-1; 7 nucleotides align to TRBD1. V lost 6 bases to trimming and J lost 5 bases; unmatched junction nucleotides: 9. This CDR3 contains 14 residues. Germline CDR1 MNHEY, CDR2 SVGAGI. CDR3: CASRLDRVVTEAFF. As DNA, the CDR3 is TGTGCCAGCAGACTCGACAGGGTGGTAACTGAAGCTTTCTTT.

This clonotype occurred a few times. The junction shows a germline mismatch at one end, possibly a read error. The genes are TRBV7-9 and TRBJ2-7; maybe TRBD2 (6 bases). In germline, CDR1 is SEHNR, CDR2 FQNEAQ (reference sequence). The CDR3 totals 11 residues. The CDR3, as DNA: TGTGTCAGCAGCTGGGGGGACGAGCAGTACTTC. As protein: CVSSWGDEQYF.

The sample holds a few counts of this clonotype. This chain uses TRBV12-3 or TRBV12-4 with TRBJ2-7; 9 bases are shared with TRBD1. V was clipped by 6 bases and J by 5 bases; unmatched bases: 11. This CDR3 spans 15 amino acids. The chain's CDR3 is CASRREQGAGNEQYF. In DNA, the CDR3 is TGTGCCAGCAGGCGTGAACAGGGGGCAGGAAACGAGCAGTACTTC.

This clonotype was found once. The chain joins TRBV18 to TRBJ2-1, with 9 bases identical to TRBD1. Germline lookup yields CDR1 KGHSH and CDR2 LQKENI. This CDR3 is 12 amino acids long. V lost 0 bases and J lost 12; bases outside the gene matches: 0. CDR3 nucleotide sequence: TGTGCCAGCTCACCACCGGACAGGGGGCAGTTCTTC. Translated: CASSPPDRGQFF.

This clonotype was counted ten times or more. The chain has TRBV27 and TRBJ2-3; TRBD2 matches 9 bases. The CDR3 is 17 amino acids. V shed 5 bases and J 3 bases; nucleotides not matched to a gene: 12. The V gene's germline CDR1 is MNHEY and CDR2 SMNVEV (reference sequence). The CDR3 region is CASSPEDPSGKTDTQYF. The CDR3 nucleotides read TGTGCCAGCAGTCCAGAGGACCCTAGCGGGAAGACAGATACGCAGTATTTT.

This clonotype has a count of ten or more. This chain joins TRBV4-3 and TRBJ1-6, with TRBD1 matching 10 bases. CDR3 size: 13 residues. Germline V gene lookup returns CDR1 LGHNA and CDR2 YSLEER. The trim removed 4 bases at V and 10 bases at J, leaving 1 base unmatched. CDR3 nucleotides: TGCGCCAGCAGCCCGACAGGGGGCTCACCCCTCCACTTT. Its protein product is CASSPTGGSPLHF.

V and J are TRBV7-2 and TRBJ2-7; 10 positions match TRBD2. V lost 4 bases and J lost 7; bases outside the gene matches: 10. This CDR3 contains 15 residues. CDR1 is SGHTA and CDR2 is FQGNSA in the germline V gene. CDR3 loop: CASSSKREGPWEQYF. CDR3 coding DNA: TGTGCCAGCAGCTCAAAGCGGGAGGGCCCTTGGGAGCAGTACTTC.

CDR3 in amino acids: CASSLGGPQHF. The CDR3, as DNA: TGTGCCAGCAGTTTGGGTGGGCCCCAGCATTTT. The J gene is TRBJ1-5, the V gene TRBV12-3 or TRBV12-4, with D hard to call. The CDR3 sequence is 11 residues long. V lost 3 bases, J lost 9 bases, and 6 bases lay in between.

This clonotype was picked up a small number of times. The chain employs TRBV4-3 and TRBJ2-2, with 8 positions matching TRBD1. There are 15 residues in the CDR3. V gave up 4 bases and J gave up 4 bases; unmatched junction bases: 5. From germline, CDR1 is LGHNA and CDR2 YSLEER. The CDR3 reads CASSRSDRATGELFF. In DNA form, the CDR3 reads TGCGCCAGCAGCCGCTCGGACAGGGCCACCGGGGAGCTGTTTTTT.

The gene calls are TRBV5-6 and TRBJ2-2; the D gene is possibly TRBD1 (5 bases). The CDR3 covers 16 residues. From germline, CDR1 is SGHDT and CDR2 YYEEEE. V was trimmed by 0 bases and J by 1 base, leaving 10 bases between them. In nucleotides, the CDR3 is TGTGCCAGCAGCTTGGGTACAGGCCTGAACACCGGGGAGCTGTTTTTT. It encodes CASSLGTGLNTGELFF.

The chain employs TRBV27 and TRBJ2-7; D might be TRBD1 (6 bases). Germline loops: CDR1 MNHEY, CDR2 SMNVEV (reference sequence). The CDR3 is 15 amino acids. V was pared by 6 bases and J by 5 bases, with 20 bases between. Written as DNA, the CDR3 is TGTGCCAGCAGCCCTCCCGTGGGACAAGGTGACGAGCAGTACTTC. It specifies CASSPPVGQGDEQYF.

The V and J genes are TRBV5-4 and TRBJ2-7; 10 bases line up with TRBD2. This CDR3 spans 15 amino acids. Unmatched junction bases numbered 5, after V lost 3 bases and J lost 2 bases. CDR1 and CDR2 (germline): SGHNT, YYREEE (reference sequence). CDR3 sequence reads: CASSWGTSVTYEQYF. The CDR3 DNA is TGTGCCAGCAGCTGGGGGACTAGCGTCACCTACGAGCAGTACTTC.

This clonotype appeared a few times. V usage is TRBV30 and J usage is TRBJ2-7, with 7 positions matching TRBD1. Trimming cost V 3 bases and J 0 bases; bases outside gene matches: 5. The CDR3 has 14 amino acids. Germline loops: CDR1 GTSNPN, CDR2 SVGIG (reference sequence). The CDR3 spells CAWRRGPSSYEQYF. The DNA of the CDR3 is TGTGCCTGGAGAAGGGGGCCAAGCTCCTACGAGCAGTACTTC.

This clonotype has a count of ten or more. The chain has TRBV12-3 or TRBV12-4 and TRBJ1-6, with a possible D match to TRBD1 (5 bases). CDR3 length equals 14 residues. The germline V and J ends were trimmed by 2 bases and 8 bases, with 10 bases remaining between them. The CDR3 spells CASSLQGRDSPLHF. The CDR3 nucleotides are TGTGCCAGCAGTTTACAGGGCCGGGATTCACCCCTCCACTTT.